The 11 T cell receptor beta chains listed next were all sequenced from one sample in a study of T cells after yellow fever vaccination. TCRdb reprocessed the 5' RACE reads via MiXCR and lists one record per CDR3 protein. This table holds under 55,000 distinct CDR3 sequences, 6.5% to 8% found once. Specimen: CD8+ T cells not binding an NS4B(214-222) dextramer, sorted from PBMCs, collected around 45 days after the first yellow fever vaccination. These receptors came from a man between 18 and 29 years old who received the YFV17D yellow fever vaccine.

In this sample, this clonotype turned up many times. The V and J genes are TRBV27 and TRBJ2-5, with D maybe TRBD2 (5 bases). Trimming shortened V by 5 bases and J by 7 bases, and 20 bases separated the two germline ends. Germline V CDR1 and CDR2: MNHEY, SMNVEV (reference sequence). The CDR3 runs 15 residues. CDR3 sequence (DNA): TGTGCCAGCAGTATTTTTGGCGGAGGTTCGGCGACCCAGTACTTC. This encodes CASSIFGGGSATQYF.

In this sample, this clonotype turned up a few times. The chain employs TRBV7-3 and TRBJ2-2; D call uncertain. The germline V gene encodes CDR1 SGHTA and CDR2 FQGTGA. V lost 1 base and J 0 bases, leaving 9 bases between the germline ends. CDR3 length: 16 residues. The CDR3 is CASSLKAGSNTGELFF. The CDR3 nucleotides read TGTGCCAGCAGCTTAAAGGCAGGATCGAACACCGGGGAGCTGTTTTTT.

The sample holds many counts of this clonotype. The chain is built from TRBV29-1 and TRBJ2-2; D uncertain. Germline loops: CDR1 SQVTM, CDR2 ANQGSEA. The V end lost 4 bases, the J end lost 0 bases, and 9 bases lay between the germline ends. The CDR3 has 14 amino acids. CDR3 amino acids: CSVAHLANTGELFF. The CDR3 bases are TGCAGCGTTGCCCACCTCGCGAACACCGGGGAGCTGTTTTTT.

This clonotype was counted many times. The chain employs TRBV6-5 and TRBJ1-1; 9 bases fit TRBD1. J gave up 8 bases and V 4 bases, and 8 bases lay outside the gene matches. The CDR3 extends over 14 amino acids. Germline V CDR1 and CDR2: MNHEY, SVGAGI. In nucleotides, the CDR3 is TGTGCCAGCAGTTGGGACAGGGAAGGGGGCGAAGCTTTCTTT. Its protein is CASSWDREGGEAFF.

This clonotype was observed a handful of times. The chain combines TRBV12-3 or TRBV12-4 with TRBJ1-1; D is possibly TRBD1 (5 bases). This CDR3 has 15 amino acids. V lost 4 bases and J 3 bases, leaving 15 bases between the germline ends. The CDR3 DNA reads as TGTGCCAGCAGTTGGGGTTTCAGGGACCACACTGAAGCTTTCTTT. It specifies CASSWGFRDHTEAFF.

This clonotype was observed at least ten times. The chain joins TRBV15 to TRBJ2-1; possible D gene TRBD1, 6 bases. Germline V gives CDR1 LNHNV, CDR2 YYDKDF (reference sequence). The CDR3 covers 17 residues. V shed 3 bases and J shed 4 bases, with 19 bases lying between them. CDR3 sequence: CATSSPPGHLSYNEQFF. CDR3 in DNA: TGTGCCACCAGCAGCCCCCCGGGACACCTGAGTTACAATGAGCAGTTCTTC.

A few counts support this clonotype. V and J are TRBV4-3 and TRBJ2-1; 11 bases are shared with TRBD1. In germline, CDR1 is LGHNA, CDR2 YSLEER. The ends lost 0 bases at V and 7 bases at J; junction bases unmatched: 8. This CDR3 has 17 residues. The CDR3 spells CASSQDLGQGASNEQFF. CDR3 nucleotide sequence: TGCGCCAGCAGCCAAGATCTAGGACAGGGGGCATCAAATGAGCAGTTCTTC.

This clonotype was seen at least ten times. The rearrangement links TRBV10-2 to TRBJ2-3; D possibly matches TRBD1 or TRBD2 (5 bases each). Trimming cost V 6 bases and J 3 bases, with 7 bases left between them. Germline assignment: CDR1 WSHSY and CDR2 SAAADI. CDR3 length: 12 residues. CDR3 protein: CASRGPTDTQYF. The CDR3 region has the DNA TGCGCCAGCAGGGGACCTACAGATACGCAGTATTTT.

This clonotype was counted many times. V gene TRBV4-1 combines with J gene TRBJ1-5; the match to TRBD1 covers 9 bases. There are 15 residues in the CDR3. The V gene's germline CDR1 is MGHRA and CDR2 YSYEKL. V was clipped by 4 bases and J by 6 bases; unmatched bases: 7. Written as DNA, the CDR3 is TGCGCCAGCAGCCCTTACGGACAGGGGACTCAGCCCCAGCATTTT. Its translation: CASSPYGQGTQPQHF.

This clonotype has just a few counts. The chain carries TRBV7-2 and TRBJ2-1, with D maybe TRBD2 (7 bases). The CDR3 consists of 13 residues. Between the trimmed V and J ends, which lost 8 bases and 4 bases, there was a span of 12 bases. Germline V gene sequence: CDR1 SGHTA, CDR2 FQGNSA. The CDR3 loop is CASDGGAYNEQFF. The CDR3 DNA follows: TGTGCCAGCGATGGGGGGGCGTACAATGAGCAGTTCTTC. The entire variable domain, with the rest obtained from reference TRBV7-2 and TRBJ2-1, is as follows: GAGVSQSPSNKVTEKGKDVELRCDPISGHTALYWYRQSLGQGLEFLIYFQGNSAPDKSGLPSDRFSAERTGGSVSTLTIQRTQQEDSAVYLCASDGGAYNEQFFGPGTRLTVL.

V and J are TRBV20-1 and TRBJ2-3; 12 positions agree with TRBD2. J lost 4 bases, V lost 6 bases, and 14 bases had no gene match. Germline V gives CDR1 DFQATT, CDR2 SNEGSKA (reference sequence). The CDR3 extends over 17 amino acids. CDR3 nucleotide sequence: TGCAGTGCCCGACTACTCCTAGCGGGGGGGCGTGCAGATACGCAGTATTTT. Translation gives CSARLLLAGGRADTQYF.